A selection of T cell receptor beta chains follows, all from one sample in a study of T cell responses to AZD1222 COVID-19 vaccine. This table comes from immunoSEQ multiplex PCR, and its TCRdb copy is limited to in-frame clones, with some not included. Counted here are about 120,000 clones, 75% to 95% occurring once; the ten biggest clones make up approximately 3%. Sequenced material: peripheral blood, taken on day 0 of AZD1222 vaccination. The receptors come from an adult in good health. The conserved cysteine and the conserved F or W are not part of the CDR3 here.

V gene	J gene	CDR3 protein
TRBV21-1	TRBJ2-7	ASKGVWYYEQY
TRBV7-3	TRBJ2-3	ASSSGSGSSTDTQY
TRBV12-3/TRBV12-4	TRBJ2-5	ASSYLMQTQY
TRBV19	TRBJ1-1	ASSFDLRKNTEAF
TRBV7-9	TRBJ2-7	ASSTGGALYEQY
TRBV2	TRBJ1-5	ASSAGSLSKPQH
TRBV9	TRBJ2-3	ASSVGLRAGPTDTQY
TRBV6-5	TRBJ1-2	ASSYDTHYGYT
TRBV9	TRBJ1-6	ASSARTGYNSPLH
TRBV27	TRBJ1-6	ASSLETYNSPLH
TRBV5-4	TRBJ2-1	ASTLGGLAGSRSYNEQF
TRBV14	TRBJ2-7	ASSLVAGTYEQY
TRBV5-1	TRBJ2-2	ASSFKGADTGELF
TRBV4-3	TRBJ2-7	ASSQQPTSEFEQY
TRBV7-9	TRBJ2-1	ASAPIAGSSYNEQF
TRBV9	TRBJ1-1	ASSVAGWGNTEAF
TRBV18	TRBJ2-5	ASSPRPASGTETQY
TRBV12-5	TRBJ1-1	ATHRVQGTEAF
TRBV2	TRBJ2-7	ASSVWGDEQY
TRBV5-4	TRBJ2-7	ASSPQVNSYEQY
TRBV4-3	TRBJ2-7	ASSQESPTPYEQY
TRBV5-8	TRBJ1-4	ASSSEWGVGLF
TRBV5-1	TRBJ2-1	ASSLGTGGDFGPF
TRBV4-1	TRBJ1-5	ASSHSRGGRNQPQH
TRBV15	TRBJ2-1	ATSRDLHNEQF
TRBV5-1	TRBJ2-5	ASSLEGREETQY
TRBV7-2	TRBJ2-5	ASSLSDSPGQETQY
TRBV9	TRBJ2-1	ASSVEENEQF
TRBV19	TRBJ1-1	ASIEGWGTEAF
TRBV7-3	TRBJ2-5	ASSWGLAVQETQY
TRBV3-1/TRBV3-2	TRBJ2-1	ASSHWGTSFSYNEQF
TRBV3-1/TRBV3-2	TRBJ2-5	ASSPTGWETQY
TRBV9	TRBJ1-2	ASSARTENYGYT
TRBV19	TRBJ1-2	ASSSPGGSYYGYT
TRBV4-3	TRBJ2-7	ASSQAPGSGYEQY
TRBV18	TRBJ1-1	ASSPGRTEAF
TRBV6-6	TRBJ1-5	ASSRRQGPLWNQPQH
TRBV10-3	TRBJ2-7	AIRTGTVSYEQY
TRBV24-1	TRBJ2-1	ATSDLAGGKGTEQF
TRBV4-1	TRBJ1-1	ASSQGSGTGWGKSEAF
TRBV12-3/TRBV12-4	TRBJ1-1	ASSFQRNTEAF
TRBV10-3	TRBJ1-2	AISGGGNYGYT
TRBV19	TRBJ1-5	ASSIDHGTGNQPQH
TRBV7-3	TRBJ2-7	ASSLVGGGDEQY
TRBV18	TRBJ2-5	ASSPRSQETQY
TRBV9	TRBJ1-2	ASSEGTAYGYT
TRBV5-1	TRBJ1-2	ASSLEAIGSEYT
TRBV11-2	TRBJ2-5	ASSWSSLGTQY
TRBV3-1/TRBV3-2	TRBJ2-2	ASSHRANTGELF
TRBV9	TRBJ2-5	ASRGGEETQY
TRBV5-1	TRBJ2-2	ASSKLAGGNTGELF